The rows below give T cell receptor beta chains drawn from one sample of a study of blood T cell repertoires in COVID-19. The assay was immunoSEQ multiplex PCR, and TCRdb's table has in-frame clones only and misses some. The sample contains about 330,000 clones, 70% to 90% of which appear only once. The sequenced sample was PBMCs or T cells enriched from blood (not recorded which). Every receptor here comes from a woman between 25 and 40 years old who had recovered from COVID-19. Each CDR3 is given with its conserved first and last residue.

TRBJ1-5	TRBV5-1	CASSEQLGGGEHNQPQHF
TRBJ2-7	TRBV28	CASSRQGLDEQYF
TRBJ2-7	TRBV27	CASSLSIGDSADYEQYF
TRBJ1-6	TRBV30	CAWTQYGGVSPLHF
TRBJ2-7	TRBV11-2	CASSLAGQTYEQYF
TRBJ2-2	TRBV7-2	CASSGWTVDTGELFF
TRBJ2-6	TRBV5-6	CASLGQGKEAGANVLTF
TRBJ1-2	TRBV7-9	CASSPRQGALYGYTF
TRBJ2-3	TRBV5-6	CASSIQGGQDTQYF
TRBJ2-7	TRBV6-2/TRBV6-3	CASSYRAGNNEQYF
TRBJ1-1	TRBV28	CASSLSRRGDTEAFF
TRBJ2-1	TRBV7-3	CASSFSGYDEDEQFF
TRBJ2-1	TRBV7-3	CASSPSGGRFEQFF
TRBJ2-5	TRBV7-7	CASSQGGAGSQETQYF
TRBJ1-2	TRBV3-1/TRBV3-2	CASSPRTQARPNYGYTF
TRBJ2-4	TRBV7-9	CASSLAEERAKNIQYF
TRBJ2-3	TRBV18	CASSDGRTDTQYF
TRBJ1-2	TRBV5-5	CASSDRNYGYTF
TRBJ1-4	TRBV19	CASSIVRSNEKLFF
TRBJ1-4	TRBV29-1	CSVTGRLNEKLFF
TRBJ2-7	TRBV6-5	CASNIRQGPYEQYF
TRBJ2-3	TRBV5-6	CASSFPGDTQYF
TRBJ2-2	TRBV30	CARGRSGELFF
TRBJ2-3	TRBV7-8	CASSPGLAATDTQYF
TRBJ1-2	TRBV3-1/TRBV3-2	CASSQDWDRRSNYGYTF
TRBJ1-1	TRBV19	CASSLTANTEAFF
TRBJ2-1	TRBV14	CASSQEGAYNEQFF
TRBJ1-1	TRBV15	CATSRTGGTEAFF
TRBJ1-6	TRBV19	CASSMAFYDRTHNSPLHF
TRBJ2-1	TRBV10-3	CAISESGGLDEQFF
TRBJ1-1	TRBV4-1	CASSPAGGPMNTEAFF
TRBJ2-2	TRBV12-3/TRBV12-4	CATRENTGELFF
TRBJ2-7	TRBV27	CASSLESSYEQYF
TRBJ1-1	TRBV12-3/TRBV12-4	CASSLVRDTEAFF
TRBJ2-3	TRBV20-1	CSASVDRGFSGTDTQYF
TRBJ2-3	TRBV5-1	CASCSSGGAPRTDTQYF
TRBJ2-3	TRBV6-2/TRBV6-3	CASSPTRNTQYF
TRBJ2-3	TRBV12-5	CASDPTGTGRDTQYF
TRBJ1-4	TRBV10-3	CAIQGTTNEKLFF
TRBJ1-1	TRBV4-1	CASSPGSEGTEAFF
TRBJ1-2	TRBV7-9	CASSLAGTGVNYGYTF
TRBJ1-1	TRBV6-6	CASSRGTGGIMNTEAFF
TRBJ1-6	TRBV27	CASRGGTGSSYNSPLHF
TRBJ1-6	TRBV9	CASSVAQGSSYNSPLHF
TRBJ1-2	TRBV5-4	CASSLDPPGVYGYTF
TRBJ1-2	TRBV25-1	CASSIFREGKSGYTF
TRBJ1-5	TRBV3-1/TRBV3-2	CATGTEQDCDSNQPQHF
TRBJ1-4	TRBV25-1	CASIDRGEKLFF
TRBJ1-6	TRBV11-2	CASSGPGQEDSPLHF
TRBJ1-1	TRBV15	CATSRDTGGNAEAFF
TRBJ2-3	TRBV6-5	CASTGLATDTQYF
TRBJ1-3	TRBV28	CASSSPGRLSGNTIYF
TRBJ2-1	TRBV10-3	CAITSDRGRLNEQFF
TRBJ2-5	TRBV9	CASSVGERALQETQYF
TRBJ2-5	TRBV18	CASSPPGALAAQETQYF
TRBJ1-2	TRBV24-1	CATSDAGTGDRSYTF
TRBJ2-1	TRBV11-2	CASSLFRGAGDEQFF
TRBJ2-1	TRBV19	CASSPDRLLDEQFF
TRBJ1-2	TRBV6-6	CASSRLPGQGASKDYGYTF
TRBJ2-7	TRBV7-2	CASSFEVSYEQYF